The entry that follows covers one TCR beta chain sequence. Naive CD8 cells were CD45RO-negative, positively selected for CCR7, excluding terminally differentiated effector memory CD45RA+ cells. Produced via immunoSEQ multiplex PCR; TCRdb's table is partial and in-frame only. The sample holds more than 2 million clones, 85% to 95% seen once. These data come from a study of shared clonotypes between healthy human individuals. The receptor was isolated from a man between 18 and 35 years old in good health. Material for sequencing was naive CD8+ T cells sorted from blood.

In DNA form, the CDR3 reads TGTGCCAGCAGCTTAGTTACAGGGGACGATACGCAGTATTTT. Protein sequence: CASSLVTGDDTQYF. This chain joins TRBV7-6 and TRBJ2-3; 7 positions agree with TRBD1. The CDR3 length is 14 residues. J lost 6 bases, V lost 1 base, and 4 bases had no gene match. Germline V gives CDR1 SGHVS, CDR2 FNYEAQ.